A selection of T cell receptor beta chains follows, all from one sample in a study of T cell repertoires in cytomegalovirus infection. TCRdb redid the calling of the reads with MiXCR, one entry per CDR3 protein. The sample holds more than 85,000 distinct CDR3 sequences; 16% are singletons and the top ten take 8%. Material for sequencing was PBMCs. All receptors derive from a human donor in good health (CMV status not recorded). Some clones in this sample may be carry-over from other donors' samples. Each CDR3 is given with its conserved first and last residue. The D gene is left open where the match is weak. Rows may omit the clone size; those that give it use once, few, many or a size class.

CDR3aa,CDR3nt,abundance,v_gene,j_gene,d_gene
CSARPRPQGEQYF,TGCAGTGCTAGGCCCCGCCCTCAAGGCGAGCAGTACTTC,NA,TRBV20-1,TRBJ2-7,NA
CASKSGANSPLHF,TGTGCCAGCAAATCTGGCGCAAATTCACCCCTCCACTTT,NA,TRBV28,TRBJ1-6,NA
CASSLGIPGPIYEQYF,TGTGCCAGCAGCTTAGGCATACCGGGACCGATTTACGAGCAGTACTTC,NA,TRBV5-5,TRBJ2-7,NA
CATASEETQYF,TGTGCCACCGCTAGCGAGGAGACCCAGTACTTC,many,TRBV10-3,TRBJ2-5,NA
CASSQHGGGVSNGYTF,TGTGCCAGCAGCCAGCATGGAGGGGGAGTTTCGAATGGCTACACCTTC,many,TRBV7-2,TRBJ1-2,NA
CASSLEAGGYNEQFF,TGTGCCAGCAGCTTAGAGGCGGGGGGATACAATGAGCAGTTCTTC,NA,TRBV7-6,TRBJ2-1,TRBD2
CASSSELGRGETQYF,TGTGCCAGCAGTTCAGAGCTCGGACGGGGAGAGACCCAGTACTTC,NA,TRBV6-1,TRBJ2-5,NA
CASGLAFHEQYF,TGTGCTAGTGGCTTAGCTTTCCACGAGCAGTACTTC,many,TRBV12-5,TRBJ2-7,NA
CASRGRESPLHF,TGCGCCAGCAGGGGCAGGGAATCACCCCTCCACTTT,many,TRBV4-1,TRBJ1-6,NA
CASSLVGEFYTEAFF,TGTGCCAGCAGCTTAGTCGGGGAATTCTACACTGAAGCTTTCTTT,many,TRBV7-2,TRBJ1-1,NA